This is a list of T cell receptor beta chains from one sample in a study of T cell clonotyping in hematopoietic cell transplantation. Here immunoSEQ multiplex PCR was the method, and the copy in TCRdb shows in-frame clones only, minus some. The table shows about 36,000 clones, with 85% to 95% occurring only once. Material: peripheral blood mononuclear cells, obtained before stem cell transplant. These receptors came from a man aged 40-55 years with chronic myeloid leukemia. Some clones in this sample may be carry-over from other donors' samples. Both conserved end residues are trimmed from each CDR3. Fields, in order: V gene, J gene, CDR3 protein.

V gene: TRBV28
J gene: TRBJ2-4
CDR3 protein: ASRDQAGGTKNIQY

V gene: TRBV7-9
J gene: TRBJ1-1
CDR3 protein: ASSFGDGGNTEAF

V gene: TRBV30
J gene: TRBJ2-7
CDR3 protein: AWSVGQGVYEQY

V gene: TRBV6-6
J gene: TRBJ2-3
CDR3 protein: AIGGQGDTQY

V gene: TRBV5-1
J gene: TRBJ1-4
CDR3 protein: ASSLGGANEKLF

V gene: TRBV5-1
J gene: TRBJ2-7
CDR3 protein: ASSLPGAYEQY

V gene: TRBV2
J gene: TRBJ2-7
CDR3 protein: ASSRSGQGGDEQY

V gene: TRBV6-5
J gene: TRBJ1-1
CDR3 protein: ASSYSGQLMNTEAF

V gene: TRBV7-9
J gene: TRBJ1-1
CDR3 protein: ASRREVEAF

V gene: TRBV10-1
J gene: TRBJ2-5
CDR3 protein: ASEVTQLTGLQETQY

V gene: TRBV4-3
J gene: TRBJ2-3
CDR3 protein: ASSQDWGTDVTDTQY

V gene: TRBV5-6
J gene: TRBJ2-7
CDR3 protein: ASSFGSEPEQY

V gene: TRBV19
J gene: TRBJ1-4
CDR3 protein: ASSYNEKLF

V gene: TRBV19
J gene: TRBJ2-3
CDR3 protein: ASSMTPRQGAFTDTQY

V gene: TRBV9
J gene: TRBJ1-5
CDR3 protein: ASSRGMEGNNQPQH

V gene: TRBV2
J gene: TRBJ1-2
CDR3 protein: ASSEGQITNYGYT

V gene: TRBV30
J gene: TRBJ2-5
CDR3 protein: AWSSTGQGQETQY

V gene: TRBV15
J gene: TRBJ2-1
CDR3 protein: ATSSSGTSVNEQF

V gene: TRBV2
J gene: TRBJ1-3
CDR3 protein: ASSAVKGVFLGNTIY

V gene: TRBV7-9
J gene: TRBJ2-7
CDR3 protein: ASKGTVTYEQY

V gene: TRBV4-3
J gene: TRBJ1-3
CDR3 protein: ASSLGPQGDIGNTIY

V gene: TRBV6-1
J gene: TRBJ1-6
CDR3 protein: ASSEAFGSPLH

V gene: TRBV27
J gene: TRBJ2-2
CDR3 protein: ASRFTGELF

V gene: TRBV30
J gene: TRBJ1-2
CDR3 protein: AWSSTGNYGYT

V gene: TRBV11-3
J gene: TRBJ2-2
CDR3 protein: ASSRSGTGNTGELF

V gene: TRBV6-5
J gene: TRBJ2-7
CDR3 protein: ASSRLDEQY

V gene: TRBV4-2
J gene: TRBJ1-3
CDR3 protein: ASSQDGGNTIY

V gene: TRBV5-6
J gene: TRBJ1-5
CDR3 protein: ASSSGYLDSQPQH

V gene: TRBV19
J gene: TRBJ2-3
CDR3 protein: ASSIRDRGTDTQY

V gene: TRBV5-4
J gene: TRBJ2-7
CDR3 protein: ASSRDPYEQY

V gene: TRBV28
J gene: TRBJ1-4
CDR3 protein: ASRPDRQTNEKLF

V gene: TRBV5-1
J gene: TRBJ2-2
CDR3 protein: ASSPDRTYTGELF

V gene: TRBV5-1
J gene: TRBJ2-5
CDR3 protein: ASSWIRGQETQY

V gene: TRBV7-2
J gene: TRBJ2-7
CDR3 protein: ASSLAASVHALLYEQY

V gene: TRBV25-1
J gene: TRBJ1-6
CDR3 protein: ASSELGPGGGSPLH

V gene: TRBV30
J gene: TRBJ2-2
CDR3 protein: AWDTGTTGGGELF

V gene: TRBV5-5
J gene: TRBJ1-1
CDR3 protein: ASSLDTNTEAF